The 6 T cell receptor beta chains below all came from one sample that was sequenced in a study of T cell repertoires in cytomegalovirus infection. TCRdb re-analysed the reads in MiXCR, keeping a single row per CDR3 protein. Here the sample spans 150,000 to 200,000 distinct CDR3 sequences, 13% to 15% being singletons. Material for sequencing was PBMCs. All receptors come from a human donor in good health (CMV status not recorded). Some clones in this sample may be carry-over from other donors' samples.

This clonotype appeared many times. The rearrangement uses TRBV29-1 and TRBJ2-5; perhaps TRBD2 as D (6 bases). The CDR3 runs to 22 residues. In germline, CDR1 is SQVTM, CDR2 ANQGSEA. Trimming removed 1 base at V and 3 bases at J, with 36 bases between. CDR3 loop: CSVEGVRTGAPEGLGFEETQYF. The CDR3 DNA is TGCAGCGTTGAAGGGGTGAGGACTGGGGCTCCGGAGGGGTTAGGCTTTGAAGAGACCCAGTACTTC.

Ten or more counts support this clonotype. The chain couples TRBV7-2 to TRBJ1-6; D gene unclear. V was shortened by 0 bases and J by 4 bases, with 7 bases between the two germline ends. Germline V gives CDR1 SGHTA, CDR2 FQGNSA. This CDR3 region has 15 residues. The CDR3 reads CASSLAPTYNSPLHF. In nucleotides, the CDR3 is TGTGCCAGCAGCTTAGCACCGACGTATAATTCACCCCTCCACTTT.

This clonotype came up many times. The chain joins TRBV19 to TRBJ1-1; D is unresolved. V was clipped by 5 bases and J by 1 base, with 11 bases between them. The CDR3 is 14 amino acids. The V gene's germline CDR1 is LNHDA and CDR2 SQIVND (reference sequence). CDR3 DNA: TGTGCCAGTAGTCCAGTCCAACGGAACACTGAAGCTTTCTTT. Translated: CASSPVQRNTEAFF.

This clonotype was recorded at least ten times. V gene TRBV6-1 combines with J gene TRBJ2-7; perhaps TRBD2 as D (6 bases). Trimming stripped 7 bases from V and 0 bases from J, with 13 bases between. The CDR3 runs 14 residues. The germline V gene has CDR1 MNHNS and CDR2 SASEGT. The CDR3 reads CASNYQEGSYEQYF. The CDR3 nucleotides are TGTGCCAGCAACTATCAGGAGGGCTCCTACGAGCAGTACTTC.

This clonotype was seen more than once but under ten times. The chain is built from TRBV30 and TRBJ2-7; 9 bases map to TRBD1. CDR1 is GTSNPN and CDR2 is SVGIG in the germline V gene (reference sequence). The CDR3 runs 14 residues. V lost 2 bases, J lost 3 bases, and 5 bases stayed unmatched. The DNA of the CDR3 is TGTGCCTGGAGTACCGGGACAGGGAACTACGAGCAGTACTTC. This encodes CAWSTGTGNYEQYF.

Many counts were recorded for this clonotype. This chain connects TRBV7-6 to TRBJ1-3; 7 positions agree with TRBD1. The ends lost 5 bases at V and 3 bases at J; junction bases unmatched: 7. Germline V gives CDR1 SGHVS, CDR2 FNYEAQ. CDR3 size: 15 residues. The CDR3 coding sequence is TGTGCCAGCAGCCGGGACAGCTTCATTGGAAACACCATATATTTT. Amino acids: CASSRDSFIGNTIYF.